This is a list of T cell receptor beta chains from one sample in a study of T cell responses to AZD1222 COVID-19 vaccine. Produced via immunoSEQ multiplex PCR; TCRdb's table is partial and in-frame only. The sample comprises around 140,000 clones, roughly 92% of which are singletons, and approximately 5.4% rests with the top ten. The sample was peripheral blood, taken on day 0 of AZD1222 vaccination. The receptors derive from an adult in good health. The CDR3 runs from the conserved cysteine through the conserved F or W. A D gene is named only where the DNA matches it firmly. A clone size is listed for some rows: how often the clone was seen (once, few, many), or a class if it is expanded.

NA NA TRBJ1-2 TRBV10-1 CASKPDRSSNYGYTF TGCGCCAGCAAACCTGACAGGTCCTCTAACTATGGCTACACCTTC
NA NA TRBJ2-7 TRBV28 CASRLRDTFSCYF TGTGCCAGCAGGCTACGGGACACCTTTTCGTGTTACTTC
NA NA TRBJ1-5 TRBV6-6 CASRREGPNQPQHF TGTGCCAGCAGGAGGGAAGGGCCAAATCAGCCCCAGCATTTT
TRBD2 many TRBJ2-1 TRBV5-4 CASSFGTSGVGEQFF TGTGCCAGCAGCTTCGGGACTAGTGGGGTCGGTGAGCAGTTCTTC
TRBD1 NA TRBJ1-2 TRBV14 CASSPGQGALYGYTF TGTGCCAGCAGCCCGGGACAGGGGGCCCTCTATGGCTACACCTTC
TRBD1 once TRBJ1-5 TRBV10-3 CAISDTRKTGSPGNQPQHF TGTGCCATCAGTGACACAAGGAAGACAGGGTCACCGGGCAATCAGCCCCAGCATTTT
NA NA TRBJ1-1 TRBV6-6 CASSYRQGNTEAFF TGTGCCAGCAGTTACCGTCAGGGAAACACTGAAGCTTTCTTT
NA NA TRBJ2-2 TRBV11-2 CASSSEAGWKTGELFF TGTGCCAGCAGCTCGGAGGCAGGGTGGAAGACCGGGGAGCTGTTTTTT
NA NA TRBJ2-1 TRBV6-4 CASSATRSSYNEQFF TGTGCCAGCAGTGCAACTAGGAGCTCCTACAATGAGCAGTTCTTC
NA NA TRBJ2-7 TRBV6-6 CASSPGQNRYEQYF TGTGCCAGCAGTCCGGGACAAAACCGATACGAGCAGTACTTC
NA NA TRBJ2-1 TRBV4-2 CASSQDLQGGNEQFF TGTGCCAGCAGCCAGGACCTGCAGGGGGGCAATGAGCAGTTCTTC
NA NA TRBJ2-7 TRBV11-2 CASSPRGRGFYEQYF TGTGCCAGCAGCCCCCGGGGCCGGGGGTTTTACGAGCAGTACTTC
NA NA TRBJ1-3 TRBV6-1 CASSEVVTSSGNTIYF TGTGCCAGCAGTGAAGTTGTAACCAGCTCTGGAAACACCATATATTTT
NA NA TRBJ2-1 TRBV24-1 CATSMSSWYGSYNEQFF TGTGCCACCAGTATGTCGTCCTGGTACGGCTCCTACAATGAGCAGTTCTTC
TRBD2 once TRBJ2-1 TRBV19 CASSIRLAGEQFF TGTGCCAGTAGTATCAGACTAGCTGGTGAGCAGTTCTTC
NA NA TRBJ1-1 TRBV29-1 CSVDRGIRTEAFF TGCAGCGTTGACAGGGGTATACGAACTGAAGCTTTCTTT
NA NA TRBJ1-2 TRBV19 CASSTGQGRGYTF TGTGCCAGTAGCACGGGGCAGGGACGTGGCTACACCTTC
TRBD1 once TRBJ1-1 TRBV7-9 CASSSHGTGATEAFF TGTGCCAGCAGCTCCCATGGGACAGGGGCCACTGAAGCTTTCTTT
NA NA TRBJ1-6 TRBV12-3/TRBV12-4 CASSFSNSPLHF TGTGCCAGCAGTTTCAGTAATTCACCCCTCCACTTT
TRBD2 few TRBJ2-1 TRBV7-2 CASSPRTSSYNEQFF TGTGCCAGCAGCCCCCGGACTAGCTCCTACAATGAGCAGTTCTTC
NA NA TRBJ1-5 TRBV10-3 CAIRGDTRGGPQHF TGTGCCATCAGGGGGGACACCAGAGGTGGGCCCCAGCATTTT
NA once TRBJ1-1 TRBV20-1 CSARIRAEAFF TGCAGTGCTAGGATTAGGGCTGAAGCTTTCTTT
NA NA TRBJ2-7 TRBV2 CASSPLRRPYEQYF TGTGCCAGCAGTCCTCTCCGAAGACCCTACGAGCAGTACTTC
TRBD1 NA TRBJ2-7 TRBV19 CASSRQGISDEQYF TGTGCCAGTAGTAGACAGGGGATCAGCGACGAGCAGTACTTC
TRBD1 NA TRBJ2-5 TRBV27 CASSPGQGQETQYF TGTGCCAGCAGTCCAGGACAGGGGCAAGAGACCCAGTACTTC
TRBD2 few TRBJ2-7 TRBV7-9 CASSSGGSRGLNSYEQYF TGTGCCAGCAGCTCGGGAGGGTCTCGTGGGCTAAACTCCTACGAGCAGTACTTC
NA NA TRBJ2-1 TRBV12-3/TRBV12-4 CASRPDLSDEQFF TGTGCCAGCAGACCGGACTTGAGCGATGAGCAGTTCTTC
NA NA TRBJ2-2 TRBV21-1 CASLNGGSTGELFF TGTGCCAGCCTCAACGGAGGGAGCACCGGGGAGCTGTTTTTT
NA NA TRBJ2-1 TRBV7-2 CASSFRLANNEQFF TGTGCCAGCAGCTTTCGGCTAGCGAACAATGAGCAGTTCTTC